Shown below are 26 T cell receptor beta chains from a single sample sequenced in a study of T cell responses to AZD1222 COVID-19 vaccine (dated by TCRdb to about 2021). Libraries were constructed by the immunoSEQ multiplex PCR assay. Here the immuneACCESS table is served through TCRdb, limited to in-frame sequences with V and J called. Missing clones are a known gap in these copies; in checked studies unresolved V genes cover under half, and the rest lacks a known reason. A total of approximately 150,000 clones appear in this sample, roughly 93% of them only once. The biggest ten clones account for 12% of the sample. The sample's time point, from its label and the paper: sample from adult after SARS-CoV-2 infection, after symptom onset. Sample: peripheral blood, taken after recovery from COVID-19. These TCRs come from an adult who had recovered from COVID-19.

The chain combines TRBV6-4 with TRBJ2-1, with 9 nucleotides matching TRBD2. The ends lost 5 bases at V and 5 bases at J; junction bases unmatched: 7. CDR3 length: 15 residues. The V gene's germline CDR1 is MRHNA and CDR2 SNTAGT. In nucleotides, the CDR3 is TGTGCCAGCAGTATCCTAGCGGGATTCAACAATGAGCAGTTCTTC. This translates into CASSILAGFNNEQFF.

This sequence joins TRBV4-2 and TRBJ2-2; D unclear. The V end was cut by 1 base, the J end by 4 bases, with 10 bases between. Per germline, CDR1 LGHNA and CDR2 YNFKEQ. There are 15 residues in the CDR3. CDR3 in amino acids: CASSQVDTRTGELFF. DNA for the CDR3: TGTGCCAGCAGCCAAGTCGACACCCGCACCGGGGAGCTGTTTTTT.

This sequence joins TRBV28 and TRBJ2-2, with D uncertain. Between the trimmed V and J ends, which lost 2 bases and 2 bases, there was a span of 18 bases. CDR1 is MDHEN, CDR2 SYDVKM, per germline. CDR3 length: 18 amino acids. The CDR3 bases are TGTGCCAGCAGTTTACCCGGGTGGCAGCACTCAAACACCGGGGAGCTGTTTTTT. Translation: CASSLPGWQHSNTGELFF.

The V gene is TRBV18, the J gene TRBJ2-6; no reliable D call. The CDR3 consists of 16 residues. Per the germline V gene, CDR1 is KGHSH and CDR2 is LQKENI. V was cut by 0 bases and J by 0 bases, with 6 bases left in between. Here the CDR3 reads CASSPPALSGANVLTF. CDR3 in DNA: TGTGCCAGCTCACCACCGGCGCTCTCTGGGGCCAACGTCCTGACTTTC.

The V and J genes are TRBV9 and TRBJ2-5; 9 bases match TRBD2. This CDR3 comprises 16 residues. The germline gives CDR1 SGDLS, CDR2 YYNGEE. V shed 3 bases, J shed 1 base, and the junction held 7 bases outside the gene matches. The CDR3: CASSDSGTSTQETQYF. The CDR3 DNA follows: TGTGCCAGCAGCGACTCTGGGACTAGCACCCAAGAGACCCAGTACTTC.

This rearrangement joins TRBV30 to TRBJ1-2; 9 nucleotides align to TRBD1. The CDR3 loop spans 15 amino acids. Looked up from germline, CDR1 is GTSNPN and CDR2 is SVGIG (reference sequence). With 2 bases clipped from V and 3 bases from J, the junction kept 7 bases outside the gene matches. CDR3 protein: CAWSRDREFHYGYTF. The CDR3 region has the DNA TGTGCCTGGAGTAGGGACAGGGAGTTCCACTATGGCTACACCTTC.

This chain connects TRBV28 to TRBJ2-7; either TRBD1 or TRBD2 may fit D (5 bases each). In germline, CDR1 is MDHEN, CDR2 SYDVKM. V lost 5 bases, J lost 3 bases, and 17 bases lay in between. CDR3 length: 15 amino acids. This chain's CDR3 is CASSDHTGRGYEQYF. The CDR3 DNA sequence: TGTGCCAGCAGTGACCATACGGGACGCGGCTACGAGCAGTACTTC.

J is TRBJ1-1 and V is TRBV2; 7 nucleotides match TRBD1. V was clipped by 6 bases and J by 6 bases; unmatched bases: 4. This CDR3 is built from 12 residues. Germline loops: CDR1 SNHLY, CDR2 FYNNEI. The CDR3 region is CASSGGTAEAFF. CDR3 DNA sequence: TGTGCCAGCAGCGGGGGGACAGCTGAAGCTTTCTTT. The full variable domain, rest sourced from reference TRBV2 and TRBJ1-1, is EPEVTQTPSHQVTQMGQEVILRCVPISNHLYFYWYRQILGQKVEFLVSFYNNEISEKSEIFDDQFSVERPDGSNFTLKIRSTKLEDSAMYFCASSGGTAEAFFGQGTRLTVV.

The J gene is TRBJ2-3, the V gene TRBV7-3; D is perhaps TRBD2 (6 bases). The germline gives CDR1 SGHTA, CDR2 FQGTGA. This CDR3 spans 14 amino acids. V gave up 2 bases and J gave up 2 bases, with 8 bases separating them. In DNA form, the CDR3 reads TGTGCCAGCAGCTTAGGCGGGGTCACAGATACGCAGTATTTT. Protein product: CASSLGGVTDTQYF.

This rearrangement joins TRBV19 to TRBJ2-7, with D possibly being TRBD1 or TRBD2 (5 bases each). This CDR3 is 12 amino acids long. CDR1 and CDR2 (germline): LNHDA, SQIVND (reference sequence). Trimming removed 8 bases at V and 4 bases at J, with 12 bases between. CDR3 DNA: TGTGCCAGTTGGGACGGTCGGTACGAGCAGTACTTC. Protein product: CASWDGRYEQYF.

V usage is TRBV5-1 and J usage is TRBJ2-3; 9 positions match TRBD1. CDR3 length: 16 amino acids. In germline, CDR1 is SGHRS, CDR2 YFSETQ. The junction had 10 bases not matched to a gene; V was cut back by 4 bases and J by 4 bases. DNA of the CDR3: TGCGCCAGCAGCGTACCCCCAGGGACAGGGCCAGATACGCAGTATTTT. It specifies CASSVPPGTGPDTQYF.

The chain combines TRBV30 with TRBJ2-3; D unclear. With 8 bases removed from V and 2 bases from J, the gap between germline ends came to 11 bases. In germline, CDR1 is GTSNPN, CDR2 SVGIG (reference sequence). The CDR3 extends over 12 amino acids. The CDR3 loop is CANQGLTDTQYF. CDR3 DNA sequence: TGTGCCAACCAAGGGCTCACAGATACGCAGTATTTT.

CDR3 amino acids: CASSLDGLAGVPYEQYF. CDR3 in DNA: TGTGCCAGCAGCTTAGATGGACTAGCGGGAGTGCCCTACGAGCAGTACTTC. J is TRBJ2-7 and V is TRBV11-2; 13 positions agree with TRBD2. Germline loops: CDR1 SGHAT, CDR2 FQNNGV. Trimming at V came to 0 bases and at J to 2 bases, leaving 4 bases not matched to a gene. There are 17 residues in the CDR3.

The chain combines TRBV10-3 with TRBJ2-5; the match to TRBD1 covers 7 bases. Losses at the gene ends were 2 bases for V and 5 bases for J; bases not matched to a gene: 8. This CDR3 spans 15 amino acids. Germline CDR1 and CDR2: ENHRY and SYGVKD. CDR3 in amino acids: CAISEPTQGSETQYF. The CDR3 DNA sequence: TGTGCCATCAGTGAGCCCACACAGGGGTCGGAGACCCAGTACTTC.

The chain uses TRBV18 and TRBJ2-7; D gene unclear. The length of the CDR3 is 13 residues. Looked up from germline, CDR1 is KGHSH and CDR2 is LQKENI. V was shortened by 5 bases and J by 3 bases, with 11 bases between the two germline ends. Here the CDR3 DNA reads TGTGCCAGCTCATCCGACGGTTTCTACGAGCAGTACTTC. This gives the protein CASSSDGFYEQYF.

This chain connects TRBV12-3 or TRBV12-4 to TRBJ1-2; D gene uncertain. V was cut by 6 bases and J by 5 bases, with 13 bases left in between. The CDR3 runs 13 residues. The DNA for the CDR3 is TGTGCCAGCAGCCTCGGAAACCGATATGGCTACACCTTC. Amino acids: CASSLGNRYGYTF.

The J gene is TRBJ1-1, the V gene TRBV27, with D unclear. Trimming pared 5 bases from V and 4 bases from J, leaving 11 bases between. This CDR3 has 13 amino acids. Germline values: CDR1 MNHEY, CDR2 SMNVEV (reference sequence). This CDR3 reads CASSVSYPTEAFF. The CDR3 nucleotides read TGTGCCAGCAGTGTGTCATACCCCACTGAAGCTTTCTTT.

The chain uses TRBV7-2 and TRBJ2-7; TRBD1 matches at 8 bases. This CDR3 comprises 16 residues. Trimming took 4 bases from V and 0 from J; bases not matched to a gene: 8. Germline CDR1 is SGHTA and CDR2 is FQGNSA. CDR3 bases: TGTGCCAGCAGCTCATGGGACAGGACGATCTCCTACGAGCAGTACTTC. As protein: CASSSWDRTISYEQYF.

The chain combines TRBV12-3 or TRBV12-4 with TRBJ2-2; D gene unclear. The CDR3 contains 12 residues. V was trimmed by 11 bases and J by 4 bases, leaving 11 bases between them. The CDR3 DNA reads as TGTGCCGCTGATGGAGCCACCGGGGAGCTGTTTTTT. This encodes CAADGATGELFF.

The chain joins TRBV2 to TRBJ2-3; a weak D match, TRBD2 (5 bases). The ends were cut back, 5 bases at V and 3 bases at J, with 6 bases in the middle. Germline V gives CDR1 SNHLY, CDR2 FYNNEI. This CDR3 spans 12 amino acids. CDR3 residues: CASSRDTDTQYF. The CDR3 region has the DNA TGTGCCAGCAGTCGGGATACAGATACGCAGTATTTT.

This clone was recorded once. The V gene is TRBV24-1, the J gene TRBJ2-5, with TRBD2 matching over 10 bases. The germline CDR1 and CDR2 sequences are KGHDR and SFDVKD. The CDR3 loop spans 16 amino acids. The junction had 9 bases not matched to a gene; V was cut back by 4 bases and J by 5 bases. In DNA form, the CDR3 reads TGTGCCACCAGTGAACCCTGGAGTAGCGGGAGGGAGACCCAGTACTTC. It codes for CATSEPWSSGRETQYF.

The chain recombines TRBV30 with TRBJ2-1; perhaps TRBD2 as D (5 bases). CDR3 length: 12 amino acids. Trimming left V 5 bases short and J 9 bases short, with 14 bases between. Germline values: CDR1 GTSNPN, CDR2 SVGIG (reference sequence). The CDR3 loop reads CAWGDYSAEQFF. The CDR3 nucleotides read TGTGCCTGGGGAGATTATAGCGCTGAGCAGTTCTTC.

The genes are TRBV5-1 and TRBJ2-7, with TRBD1 identical over 8 bases. The length of the CDR3 is 16 residues. The germline gives CDR1 SGHRS, CDR2 YFSETQ. V lost 2 bases and J lost 1; bases outside the gene matches: 8. CDR3 protein: CASSLLSRTGSYEQYF. The CDR3, as DNA: TGCGCCAGCAGCTTACTGTCCAGGACAGGGTCCTACGAGCAGTACTTC.

This clone was picked up one time. The chain has TRBV27 and TRBJ2-3; D call uncertain. The CDR3 runs to 14 residues. Between the trimmed V and J ends, which lost 3 bases and 1 base, there was a span of 8 bases. In germline, CDR1 is MNHEY, CDR2 SMNVEV (reference sequence). The CDR3 spells CASSFGMGTDTQYF. The CDR3 DNA reads as TGTGCCAGCAGTTTTGGGATGGGCACAGATACGCAGTATTTT.

The J gene is TRBJ2-2, the V gene TRBV10-1; D is perhaps TRBD1 or TRBD2 (6 bases each). V lost 4 bases, J lost 3 bases, and 18 bases lay in between. The CDR3 totals 17 residues. Germline V gives CDR1 WNHNN, CDR2 SYGVQD (reference sequence). Here the CDR3 reads CASSVNREVKYTGELFF. In DNA form, the CDR3 reads TGCGCCAGCAGTGTAAACAGGGAGGTTAAGTACACCGGGGAGCTGTTTTTT.

The CDR3 here is CASSLIVAGVYSSGEQFF. CDR3 nucleotides: TGTGCCAGCAGCCTTATTGTAGCGGGAGTATATTCCTCCGGTGAGCAGTTCTTC. J is TRBJ2-1 and V is TRBV7-2, with 9 nucleotides matching TRBD2. Germline V lookup: CDR1 SGHTA, CDR2 FQGNSA. The CDR3 extends over 18 amino acids. The trim removed 5 bases at V and 9 bases at J, leaving 20 bases unmatched.